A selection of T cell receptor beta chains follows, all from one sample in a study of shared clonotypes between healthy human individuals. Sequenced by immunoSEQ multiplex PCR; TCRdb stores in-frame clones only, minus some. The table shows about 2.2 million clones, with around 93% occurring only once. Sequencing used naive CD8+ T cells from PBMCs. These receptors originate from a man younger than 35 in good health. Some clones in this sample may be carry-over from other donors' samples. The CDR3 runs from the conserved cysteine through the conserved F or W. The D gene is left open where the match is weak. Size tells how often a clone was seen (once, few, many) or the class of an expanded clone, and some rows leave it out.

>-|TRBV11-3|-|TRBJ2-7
TGTGCCAGCAGCTTAGGTAGGACCTACGAGCAGTACTTC
CASSLGRTYEQYF
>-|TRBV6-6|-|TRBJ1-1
TGTGCCAGCAGTGCTCTCAGGGTCTTTGAAGCTTTCTTT
CASSALRVFEAFF
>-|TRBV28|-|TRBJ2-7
TGTGCCAGCAGTAGGTCCCCCGGCTCCTACGAGCAGTACTTC
CASSRSPGSYEQYF
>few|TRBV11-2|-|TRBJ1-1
TGTGCCAGCAGCTTAGGGACAGTGGTGAACACTGAAGCTTTCTTT
CASSLGTVVNTEAFF
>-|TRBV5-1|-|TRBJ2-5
TGCGCCAGCAGCCGCCGGGCCGGGACTTACCAGACCCAGTACTTC
CASSRRAGTYQTQYF
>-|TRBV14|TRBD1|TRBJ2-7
TGTGCCAGCAGCCATGGTCTAGGGGGCCCGTACGAGCAGTACTTC
CASSHGLGGPYEQYF
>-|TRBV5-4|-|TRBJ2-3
TGTGCCAGCAGCATCACAGATACGCAGTATTTT
CASSITDTQYF
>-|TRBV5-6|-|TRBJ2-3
TGTGCCAGCAGCTTGGTTGTTGGGTTACGAGGCCCCGAGACGCAGTATTTT
CASSLVVGLRGPETQYF
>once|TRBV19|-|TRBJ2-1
TGTGCCAGTAGTCTGGGAGGCTCCTACAATGAGCAGTTCTTC
CASSLGGSYNEQFF
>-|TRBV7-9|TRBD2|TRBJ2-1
TGTGCCAGCAGCACCCGGGAGGGGATGGATGAGCAGTTCTTC
CASSTREGMDEQFF
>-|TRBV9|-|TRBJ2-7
TGTGCCAGCAGCCCCCGTGTAGACTCGTACTACGAGCAGTACTTC
CASSPRVDSYYEQYF
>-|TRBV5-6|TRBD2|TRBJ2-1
TGTGCCAGCAGCTTCGGCGGGGGGGAGCAGTTCTTC
CASSFGGGEQFF
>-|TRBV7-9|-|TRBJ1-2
TGTGCCAGCAGCTTAGATACGGGAAACTATGGCTACACCTTC
CASSLDTGNYGYTF
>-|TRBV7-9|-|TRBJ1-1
TGTGCCAGCAGCTCTATTGGAGTCATGAACACTGAAGCTTTCTTT
CASSSIGVMNTEAFF
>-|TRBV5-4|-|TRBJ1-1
TGTGCCAGCAGCTCGGGGGTCATGAACACTGAAGCTTTCTTT
CASSSGVMNTEAFF
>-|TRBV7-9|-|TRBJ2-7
TGTGCCAGCAGCCCGACTGGGGGCAGCTCCTACGAGCAGTACTTC
CASSPTGGSSYEQYF
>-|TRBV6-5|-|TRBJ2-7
TGTGCCAGCAGTTACTCGACAGAGCCCTCCTACGAGCAGTACTTC
CASSYSTEPSYEQYF
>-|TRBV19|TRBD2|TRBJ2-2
TGTGCCAGTAGTATCACCGGGACTAGCGTTGGGGACGGGGAGCTGTTTTTT
CASSITGTSVGDGELFF
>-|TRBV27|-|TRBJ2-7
TGTGCCAGCAGCTGGAGGGGGACCTCCTACGAGCAGTACTTC
CASSWRGTSYEQYF
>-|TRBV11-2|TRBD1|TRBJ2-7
TGTGCCAGCAGCTGGGACAGGGGCATAACCTACGAGCAGTACTTC
CASSWDRGITYEQYF
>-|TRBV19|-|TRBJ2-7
TGTGCCAGTACCCTACCCCTGACCGACTTCTACGAGCAGTACTTC
CASTLPLTDFYEQYF
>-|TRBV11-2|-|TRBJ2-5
TGTGCCAGCAGCGCCCGGGGAGTTCGTTTCGGAAAAGAGACCCAGTACTTC
CASSARGVRFGKETQYF
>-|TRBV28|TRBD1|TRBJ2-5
TGTGCCAGCAGCCACCACAGGGGTCAAGAGACCCAGTACTTC
CASSHHRGQETQYF
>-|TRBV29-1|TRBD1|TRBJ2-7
TGCAGCGTTCTCCCGGGACAGGCAACCTACGAGCAGTACTTC
CSVLPGQATYEQYF
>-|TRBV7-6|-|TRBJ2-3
TGTGCCAGCAGCCCGGATCCCTCTGGATCTAGCACAGATACGCAGTATTTT
CASSPDPSGSSTDTQYF
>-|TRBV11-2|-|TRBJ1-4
TGTGCCAGCAGCCGCCAGGGTCTTAATGAAAAACTGTTTTTT
CASSRQGLNEKLFF
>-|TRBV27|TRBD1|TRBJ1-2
TGTGCCAGCAGCCCATCGACAGGGGAAGCTAACTATGGCTACACCTTC
CASSPSTGEANYGYTF
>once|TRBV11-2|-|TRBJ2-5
TGTGCCAGCAGCTTGGCCCTAGAGACCCAGTACTTC
CASSLALETQYF
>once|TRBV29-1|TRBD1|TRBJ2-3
TGCAGCGTTGAATGGGCCCCTCGACAGGGGGCATCAGATACGCAGTATTTT
CSVEWAPRQGASDTQYF
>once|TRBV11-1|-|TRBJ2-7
TGTGCCAGCAGCTCTACAGGGAACACGGCCGAGCAGTACTTC
CASSSTGNTAEQYF
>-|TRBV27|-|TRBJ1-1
TGTGCCAGCAGTTGGGGAGGGGGGGAAGTATCCCTTGAAGCTTTCTTT
CASSWGGGEVSLEAFF
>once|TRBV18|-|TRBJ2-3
TGTGCCAGCTCACCCGAAGAGCTGGGAACAGATACGCAGTATTTT
CASSPEELGTDTQYF
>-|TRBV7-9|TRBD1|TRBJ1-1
TGTGCCAGCAGCTTGAAGGGACAGGCAAACACTGAAGCTTTCTTT
CASSLKGQANTEAFF
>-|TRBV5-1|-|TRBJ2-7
TGCGCCAGCAGCTTAGGGGTCACGGGCGAGCAGTACTTC
CASSLGVTGEQYF
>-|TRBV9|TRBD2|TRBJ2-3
TGTGCCAGCAGCCTTAGCGGGAGTAGATCAGATACGCAGTATTTT
CASSLSGSRSDTQYF
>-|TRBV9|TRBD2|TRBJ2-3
TGTGCCAGCAGCGCGGGACTAGCGGGATTTGGGTCAGATACGCAGTATTTT
CASSAGLAGFGSDTQYF
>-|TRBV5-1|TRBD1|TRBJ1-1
TGCGCCAGCAGCTTGGGGACTAGGGACAGGATCATGAACACTGAAGCTTTCTTT
CASSLGTRDRIMNTEAFF
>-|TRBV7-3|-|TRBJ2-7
TGTGCCAGCAGCTCTCAGAATGCCGACGAGCAGTACTTC
CASSSQNADEQYF
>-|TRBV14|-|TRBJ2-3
TGTGCCAGCAGCCAGAGACAGCCAGATACGCAGTATTTT
CASSQRQPDTQYF
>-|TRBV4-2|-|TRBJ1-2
TGTGCCAGCAGCCAAGATCGGAGGGACCACGGCTACACCTTC
CASSQDRRDHGYTF
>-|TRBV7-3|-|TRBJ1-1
TGTGCCAGCAGCCATCGCGGCACTGAAGCTTTCTTT
CASSHRGTEAFF
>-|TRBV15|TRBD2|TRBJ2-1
TGTGCCACCAGCAGGAGACTAGCGGGTGTAAATGAGCAGTTCTTC
CATSRRLAGVNEQFF
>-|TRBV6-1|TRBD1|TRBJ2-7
TGTGCCAGCATCCCATTGGACAGGTCCCACGAGCAGTACTTC
CASIPLDRSHEQYF
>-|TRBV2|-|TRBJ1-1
TGTGCCAGCAGGGACGGTGAAGCTTTCTTT
CASRDGEAFF
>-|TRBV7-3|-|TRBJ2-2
TGTGCCAGCAGCTTTTACCCACTAGCTATGTCGTCCGGGGAGCTGTTTTTT
CASSFYPLAMSSGELFF
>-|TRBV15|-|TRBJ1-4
TGTGCCACCAGCCTGACAGTGGGGGGAACTAATGAAAAACTGTTTTTT
CATSLTVGGTNEKLFF
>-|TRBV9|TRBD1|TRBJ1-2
TGTGCCAGCAGCTTCGGACAGGGCTATGGCTACACCTTC
CASSFGQGYGYTF
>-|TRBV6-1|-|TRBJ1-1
TGTGCCAGCAGCCCCATGGGGGGCACTGAAGCTTTCTTT
CASSPMGGTEAFF
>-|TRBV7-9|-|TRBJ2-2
TGTGCCAGCAGCAAAACCCGGCGGTTGGACACCGGGGAGCTGTTTTTT
CASSKTRRLDTGELFF
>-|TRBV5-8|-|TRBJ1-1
TGTGCCAGCAGCTTCTCCGGACTCGGGGACACTGAAGCTTTCTTT
CASSFSGLGDTEAFF
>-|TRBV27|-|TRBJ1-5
TGTGCCAGCAGTTTAAAGGCGGGGGCCCCTCAGCCCCAGCATTTT
CASSLKAGAPQPQHF
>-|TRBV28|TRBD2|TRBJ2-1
TGTGCCAGCAGTTTGGGGACTAGCGGTTACAATGAGCAGTTCTTC
CASSLGTSGYNEQFF
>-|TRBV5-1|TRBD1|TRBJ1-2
TGCGCCAGCAGCCCTACCCCACCGTTAGGGACAGGGATAGCCTACCCCTATGGCTACACCTTC
CASSPTPPLGTGIAYPYGYTF